This T cell receptor beta chain derives from a study of vaccination effects on CD4 cells after COVID-19. ViraFEST assay sequencing came after antigen-specific CD4+ T cells were expanded with viral peptide pools. Between days 9 and 10 of culture, CD4+ T cells were separated out. Vaccinated recipients, who were negative for nucleocapsid antibodies, had no history of SARS-CoV-2 infection. The CDR3 runs 15 residues. Deletions cut 5 bases from V and 5 bases from J, with 16 bases between. The germline CDR1 and CDR2 sequences are KGHSH and LQKENI. Remarks on this clone: The target antigen is unknown.

TCRdb's table, derived via immunoSEQ multiplex PCR, lists solely in-frame clones and lacks some. The sample lists tens of thousands of clones; 65% to 85% were seen once. V gene TRBV18 combines with J gene TRBJ2-1, with D tentatively TRBD1 or TRBD2 (5 bases each). Sequenced here: CD4+ T cells from PBMCs cultured with HCoV-NL63 spike peptides, sampled before COVID-19 vaccination. The receptor was derived from a human donor who received a COVID-19 vaccine. Here the CDR3 reads CASSTGPTGDNEQFF. CDR3 in DNA: TGTGCCAGCTCAACGGGACCGACTGGAGACAATGAGCAGTTCTTC.